The clone carrying this T cell receptor (beta chain) has ten or more counts. This entry comes from a study of early T cells in non-severe SARS-CoV-2 infection. TCRdb used MiXCR to reprocess the 5' RACE reads, holding one entry per CDR3 protein. The profile shows about 56,000 distinct CDR3 sequences, under 12% of them singletons. The clonotype comes from an adult who was a healthcare worker with PCR-confirmed SARS-CoV-2 infection or an uninfected control (not recorded which). Sequencing input: whole blood.

CDR3 in amino acids: CSVVDSGNTIYF. The CDR3, as DNA: TGCAGCGTTGTAGACTCTGGAAACACCATATATTTT. This chain uses TRBV29-1 with TRBJ1-3; no clear D gene. V lost 4 bases to trimming and J lost 0 bases, with 4 bases between them. Germline V gives CDR1 SQVTM, CDR2 ANQGSEA. The CDR3 totals 12 residues.